This T cell receptor (beta chain) was sequenced during a study of control samples from healthy donors and cancer patients. Clones were read by immunoSEQ multiplex PCR, and TCRdb kept only the in-frame ones, dropping some. The sample records 190,000 or so clones, around 93% being singletons. Trimming removed 6 bases at V and 7 bases at J, with 16 bases between. This CDR3 is 14 amino acids long. Looked up from germline, CDR1 is SNHLY and CDR2 is FYNNEI. The J gene is TRBJ1-5, the V gene TRBV2; D not resolved. The source is a man in his late teens or twenties in good health. Sequencing was performed on blood. CDR3 sequence: CASSNPGGGQPQHF. In nucleotides, the CDR3 is TGTGCCAGCAGCAACCCCGGAGGTGGGCAGCCCCAGCATTTT.